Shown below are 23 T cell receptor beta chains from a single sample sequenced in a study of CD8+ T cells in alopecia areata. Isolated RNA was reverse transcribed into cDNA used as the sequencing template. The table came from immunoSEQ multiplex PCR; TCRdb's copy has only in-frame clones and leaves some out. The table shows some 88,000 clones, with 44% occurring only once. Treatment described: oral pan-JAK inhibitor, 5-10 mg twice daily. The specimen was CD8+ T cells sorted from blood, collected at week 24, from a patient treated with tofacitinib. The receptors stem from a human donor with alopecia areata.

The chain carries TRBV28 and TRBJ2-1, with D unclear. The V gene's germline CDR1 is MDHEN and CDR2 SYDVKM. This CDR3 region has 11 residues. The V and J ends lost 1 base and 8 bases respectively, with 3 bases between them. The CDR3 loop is CASSLSYEQFF. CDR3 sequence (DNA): TGTGCCAGCAGTTTATCATATGAGCAGTTCTTC.

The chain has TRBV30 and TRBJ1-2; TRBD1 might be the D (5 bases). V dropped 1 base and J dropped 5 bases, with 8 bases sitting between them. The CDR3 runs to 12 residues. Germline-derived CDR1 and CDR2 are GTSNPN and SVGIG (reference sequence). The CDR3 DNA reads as TGTGCCTGGAGTGGGGGCAGTTATGGCTACACCTTC. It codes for CAWSGGSYGYTF.

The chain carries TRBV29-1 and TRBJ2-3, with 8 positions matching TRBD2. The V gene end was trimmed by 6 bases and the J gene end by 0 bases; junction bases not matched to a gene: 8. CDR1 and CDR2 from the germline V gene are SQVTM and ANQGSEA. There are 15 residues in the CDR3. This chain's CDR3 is CSVEGLVSSTDTQYF. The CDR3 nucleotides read TGCAGCGTGGAGGGACTAGTCTCTAGCACAGATACGCAGTATTTT.

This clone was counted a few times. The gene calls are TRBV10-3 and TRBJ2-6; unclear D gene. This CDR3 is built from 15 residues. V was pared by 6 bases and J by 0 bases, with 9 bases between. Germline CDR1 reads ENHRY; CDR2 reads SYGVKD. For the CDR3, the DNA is TGTGCCATCAGCGGACGTAGCTCTGGGGCCAACGTCCTGACTTTC. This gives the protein CAISGRSSGANVLTF.

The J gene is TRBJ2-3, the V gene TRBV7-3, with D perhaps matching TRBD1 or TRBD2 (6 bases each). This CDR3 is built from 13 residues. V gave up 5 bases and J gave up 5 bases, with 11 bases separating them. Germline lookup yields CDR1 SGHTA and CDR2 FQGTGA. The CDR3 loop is CASSQGGRDTQYF. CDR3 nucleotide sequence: TGTGCCAGCAGCCAAGGGGGGAGAGATACGCAGTATTTT.

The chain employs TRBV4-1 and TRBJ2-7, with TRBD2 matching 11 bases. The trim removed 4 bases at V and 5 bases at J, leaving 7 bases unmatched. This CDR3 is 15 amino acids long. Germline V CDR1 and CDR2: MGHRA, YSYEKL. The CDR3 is CASSLLAGGPHEQYF. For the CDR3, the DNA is TGCGCCAGCAGCCTCCTAGCGGGAGGTCCCCACGAGCAGTACTTC.

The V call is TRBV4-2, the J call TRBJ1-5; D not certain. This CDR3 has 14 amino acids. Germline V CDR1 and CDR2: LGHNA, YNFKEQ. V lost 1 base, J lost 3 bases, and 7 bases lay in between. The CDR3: CASSQVITNQPQHF. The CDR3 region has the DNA TGTGCCAGCAGCCAAGTAATCACCAATCAGCCCCAGCATTTT.

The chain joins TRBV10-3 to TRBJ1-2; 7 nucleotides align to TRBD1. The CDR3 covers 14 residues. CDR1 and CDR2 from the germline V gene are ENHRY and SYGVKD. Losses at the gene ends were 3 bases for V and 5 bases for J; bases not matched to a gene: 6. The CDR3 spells CAISDSQGGYGYTF. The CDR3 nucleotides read TGTGCCATCAGTGACTCCCAGGGGGGATATGGCTACACCTTC.

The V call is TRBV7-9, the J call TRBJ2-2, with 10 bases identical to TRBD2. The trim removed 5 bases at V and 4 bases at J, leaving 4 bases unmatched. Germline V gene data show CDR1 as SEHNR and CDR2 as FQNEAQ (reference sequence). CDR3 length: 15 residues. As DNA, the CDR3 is TGTGCCAGCAGCCATCGGACTAGCGGCACCGGGGAGCTGTTTTTT. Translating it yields CASSHRTSGTGELFF.

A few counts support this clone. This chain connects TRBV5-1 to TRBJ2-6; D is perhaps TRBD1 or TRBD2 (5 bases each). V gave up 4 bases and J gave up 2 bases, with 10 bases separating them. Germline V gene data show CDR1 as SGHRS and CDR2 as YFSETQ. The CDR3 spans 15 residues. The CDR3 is CASSPGSPGANVLTF. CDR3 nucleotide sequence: TGCGCCAGCAGCCCAGGGAGCCCTGGGGCCAACGTCCTGACTTTC.

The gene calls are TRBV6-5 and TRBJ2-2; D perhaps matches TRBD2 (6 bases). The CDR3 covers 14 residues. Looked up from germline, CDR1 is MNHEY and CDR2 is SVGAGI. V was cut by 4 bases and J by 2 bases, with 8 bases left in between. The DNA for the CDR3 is TGTGCCAGCAGTTCGGGACTCAACACCGGGGAGCTGTTTTTT. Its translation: CASSSGLNTGELFF.

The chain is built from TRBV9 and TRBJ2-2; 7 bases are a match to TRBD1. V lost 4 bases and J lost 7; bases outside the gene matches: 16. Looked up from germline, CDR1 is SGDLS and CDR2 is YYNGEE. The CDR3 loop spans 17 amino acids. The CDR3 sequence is CASSPLQVTGSFGELFF. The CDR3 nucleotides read TGTGCCAGCAGCCCCCTTCAGGTGACAGGGTCTTTCGGGGAGCTGTTTTTT.

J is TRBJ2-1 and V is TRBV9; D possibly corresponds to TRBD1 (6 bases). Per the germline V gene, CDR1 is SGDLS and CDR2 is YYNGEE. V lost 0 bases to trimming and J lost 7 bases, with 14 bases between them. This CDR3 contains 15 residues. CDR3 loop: CASSVVGTQGNEQFF. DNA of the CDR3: TGTGCCAGCAGCGTAGTGGGGACCCAGGGGAATGAGCAGTTCTTC.

CDR3 bases: TGCGCCAGCAGCCAATTATATAGCGGCAATGAGCAGTTCTTC. It codes for CASSQLYSGNEQFF. The chain couples TRBV5-1 to TRBJ2-1, with a possible D match to TRBD2 (6 bases). CDR1 and CDR2 from the germline V gene are SGHRS and YFSETQ. Trimming took 4 bases from V and 6 from J, leaving 14 bases between them. CDR3 length: 14 amino acids.

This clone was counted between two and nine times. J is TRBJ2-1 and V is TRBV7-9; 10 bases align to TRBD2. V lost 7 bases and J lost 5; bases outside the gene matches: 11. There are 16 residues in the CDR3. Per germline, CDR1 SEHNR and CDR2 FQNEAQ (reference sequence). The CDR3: CASTNNLAGENNEQFF. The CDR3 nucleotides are TGTGCCAGCACAAACAACCTAGCGGGGGAGAACAATGAGCAGTTCTTC. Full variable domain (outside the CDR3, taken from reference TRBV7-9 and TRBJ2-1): DTGVSQNPRHKITKRGQNVTFRCDPISEHNRLYWYRQTLGQGPEFLTYFQNEAQLEKSRLLSDRFSAERPKGSFSTLEIQRTEQGDSAMYLCASTNNLAGENNEQFFGPGTRLTVL.

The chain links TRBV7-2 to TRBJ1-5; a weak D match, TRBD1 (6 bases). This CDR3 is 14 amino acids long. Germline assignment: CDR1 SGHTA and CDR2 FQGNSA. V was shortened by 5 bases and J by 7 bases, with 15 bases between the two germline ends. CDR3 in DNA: TGTGCCAGCAGCCGGGGGGGCAGTGCACAGCCCCAGCATTTT. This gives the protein CASSRGGSAQPQHF.

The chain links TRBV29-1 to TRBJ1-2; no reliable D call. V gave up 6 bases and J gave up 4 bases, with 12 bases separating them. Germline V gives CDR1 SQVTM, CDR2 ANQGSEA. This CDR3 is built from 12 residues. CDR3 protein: CSVVFAAYGYTF. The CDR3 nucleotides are TGCAGCGTCGTTTTCGCCGCCTATGGCTACACCTTC.

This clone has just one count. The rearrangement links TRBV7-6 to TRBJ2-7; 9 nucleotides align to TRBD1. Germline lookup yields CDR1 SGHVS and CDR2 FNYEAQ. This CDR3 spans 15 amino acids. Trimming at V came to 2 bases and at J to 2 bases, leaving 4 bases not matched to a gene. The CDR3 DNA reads TGTGCCAGCAGCTTAAAGACAGGGGGGACCTACGAGCAGTACTTC. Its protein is CASSLKTGGTYEQYF. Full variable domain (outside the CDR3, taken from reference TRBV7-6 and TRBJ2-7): GAGVSQSPRYKVTKRGQDVALRCDPISGHVSLYWYRQALGQGPEFLTYFNYEAQQDKSGLPNDRFSAERPEGSISTLTIQRTEQRDSAMYRCASSLKTGGTYEQYFGPGTRLTVT.

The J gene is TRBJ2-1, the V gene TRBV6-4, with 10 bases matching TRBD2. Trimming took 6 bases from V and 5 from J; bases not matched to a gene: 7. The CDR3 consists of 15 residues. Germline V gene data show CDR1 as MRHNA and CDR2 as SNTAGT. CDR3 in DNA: TGTGCCAGCAGCCGAGCGGGAGGGCGGGACAATGAGCAGTTCTTC. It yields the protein CASSRAGGRDNEQFF.

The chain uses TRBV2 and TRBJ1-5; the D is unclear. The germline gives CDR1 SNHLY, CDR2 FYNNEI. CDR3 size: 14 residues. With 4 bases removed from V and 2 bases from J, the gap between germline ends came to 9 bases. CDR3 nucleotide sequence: TGTGCCAGCAGTGGTTTCGGGGGCAATCAGCCCCAGCATTTT. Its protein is CASSGFGGNQPQHF. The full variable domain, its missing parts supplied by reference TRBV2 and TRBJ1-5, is EPEVTQTPSHQVTQMGQEVILRCVPISNHLYFYWYRQILGQKVEFLVSFYNNEISEKSEIFDDQFSVERPDGSNFTLKIRSTKLEDSAMYFCASSGFGGNQPQHFGDGTRLSIL.

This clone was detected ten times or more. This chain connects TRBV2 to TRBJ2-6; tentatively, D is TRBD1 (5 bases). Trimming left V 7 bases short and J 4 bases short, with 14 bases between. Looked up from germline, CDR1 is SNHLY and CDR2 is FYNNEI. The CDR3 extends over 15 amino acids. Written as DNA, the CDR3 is TGTGCCAGCACTAATGGGGCGTCCGGGGCCAACGTCCTGACTTTC. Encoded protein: CASTNGASGANVLTF.

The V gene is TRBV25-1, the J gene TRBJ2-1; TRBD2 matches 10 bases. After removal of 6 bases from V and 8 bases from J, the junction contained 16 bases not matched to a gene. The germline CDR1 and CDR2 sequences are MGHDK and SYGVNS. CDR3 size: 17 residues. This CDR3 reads CASRGRAMLAGVYEQFF. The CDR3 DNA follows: TGTGCCAGCAGGGGCAGGGCGATGCTAGCGGGAGTGTATGAGCAGTTCTTC.

In DNA form, the CDR3 reads TGTGCCAGCAACCTTTGGGCTGGGACCACACCAGATACGCAGTATTTT. Translating gives CASNLWAGTTPDTQYF. This sequence joins TRBV27 and TRBJ2-3; D is perhaps TRBD1 or TRBD2 (5 bases each). Deletions cut 7 bases from V and 4 bases from J, with 21 bases between. This CDR3 comprises 16 residues. Germline V gene sequence: CDR1 MNHEY, CDR2 SMNVEV (reference sequence).